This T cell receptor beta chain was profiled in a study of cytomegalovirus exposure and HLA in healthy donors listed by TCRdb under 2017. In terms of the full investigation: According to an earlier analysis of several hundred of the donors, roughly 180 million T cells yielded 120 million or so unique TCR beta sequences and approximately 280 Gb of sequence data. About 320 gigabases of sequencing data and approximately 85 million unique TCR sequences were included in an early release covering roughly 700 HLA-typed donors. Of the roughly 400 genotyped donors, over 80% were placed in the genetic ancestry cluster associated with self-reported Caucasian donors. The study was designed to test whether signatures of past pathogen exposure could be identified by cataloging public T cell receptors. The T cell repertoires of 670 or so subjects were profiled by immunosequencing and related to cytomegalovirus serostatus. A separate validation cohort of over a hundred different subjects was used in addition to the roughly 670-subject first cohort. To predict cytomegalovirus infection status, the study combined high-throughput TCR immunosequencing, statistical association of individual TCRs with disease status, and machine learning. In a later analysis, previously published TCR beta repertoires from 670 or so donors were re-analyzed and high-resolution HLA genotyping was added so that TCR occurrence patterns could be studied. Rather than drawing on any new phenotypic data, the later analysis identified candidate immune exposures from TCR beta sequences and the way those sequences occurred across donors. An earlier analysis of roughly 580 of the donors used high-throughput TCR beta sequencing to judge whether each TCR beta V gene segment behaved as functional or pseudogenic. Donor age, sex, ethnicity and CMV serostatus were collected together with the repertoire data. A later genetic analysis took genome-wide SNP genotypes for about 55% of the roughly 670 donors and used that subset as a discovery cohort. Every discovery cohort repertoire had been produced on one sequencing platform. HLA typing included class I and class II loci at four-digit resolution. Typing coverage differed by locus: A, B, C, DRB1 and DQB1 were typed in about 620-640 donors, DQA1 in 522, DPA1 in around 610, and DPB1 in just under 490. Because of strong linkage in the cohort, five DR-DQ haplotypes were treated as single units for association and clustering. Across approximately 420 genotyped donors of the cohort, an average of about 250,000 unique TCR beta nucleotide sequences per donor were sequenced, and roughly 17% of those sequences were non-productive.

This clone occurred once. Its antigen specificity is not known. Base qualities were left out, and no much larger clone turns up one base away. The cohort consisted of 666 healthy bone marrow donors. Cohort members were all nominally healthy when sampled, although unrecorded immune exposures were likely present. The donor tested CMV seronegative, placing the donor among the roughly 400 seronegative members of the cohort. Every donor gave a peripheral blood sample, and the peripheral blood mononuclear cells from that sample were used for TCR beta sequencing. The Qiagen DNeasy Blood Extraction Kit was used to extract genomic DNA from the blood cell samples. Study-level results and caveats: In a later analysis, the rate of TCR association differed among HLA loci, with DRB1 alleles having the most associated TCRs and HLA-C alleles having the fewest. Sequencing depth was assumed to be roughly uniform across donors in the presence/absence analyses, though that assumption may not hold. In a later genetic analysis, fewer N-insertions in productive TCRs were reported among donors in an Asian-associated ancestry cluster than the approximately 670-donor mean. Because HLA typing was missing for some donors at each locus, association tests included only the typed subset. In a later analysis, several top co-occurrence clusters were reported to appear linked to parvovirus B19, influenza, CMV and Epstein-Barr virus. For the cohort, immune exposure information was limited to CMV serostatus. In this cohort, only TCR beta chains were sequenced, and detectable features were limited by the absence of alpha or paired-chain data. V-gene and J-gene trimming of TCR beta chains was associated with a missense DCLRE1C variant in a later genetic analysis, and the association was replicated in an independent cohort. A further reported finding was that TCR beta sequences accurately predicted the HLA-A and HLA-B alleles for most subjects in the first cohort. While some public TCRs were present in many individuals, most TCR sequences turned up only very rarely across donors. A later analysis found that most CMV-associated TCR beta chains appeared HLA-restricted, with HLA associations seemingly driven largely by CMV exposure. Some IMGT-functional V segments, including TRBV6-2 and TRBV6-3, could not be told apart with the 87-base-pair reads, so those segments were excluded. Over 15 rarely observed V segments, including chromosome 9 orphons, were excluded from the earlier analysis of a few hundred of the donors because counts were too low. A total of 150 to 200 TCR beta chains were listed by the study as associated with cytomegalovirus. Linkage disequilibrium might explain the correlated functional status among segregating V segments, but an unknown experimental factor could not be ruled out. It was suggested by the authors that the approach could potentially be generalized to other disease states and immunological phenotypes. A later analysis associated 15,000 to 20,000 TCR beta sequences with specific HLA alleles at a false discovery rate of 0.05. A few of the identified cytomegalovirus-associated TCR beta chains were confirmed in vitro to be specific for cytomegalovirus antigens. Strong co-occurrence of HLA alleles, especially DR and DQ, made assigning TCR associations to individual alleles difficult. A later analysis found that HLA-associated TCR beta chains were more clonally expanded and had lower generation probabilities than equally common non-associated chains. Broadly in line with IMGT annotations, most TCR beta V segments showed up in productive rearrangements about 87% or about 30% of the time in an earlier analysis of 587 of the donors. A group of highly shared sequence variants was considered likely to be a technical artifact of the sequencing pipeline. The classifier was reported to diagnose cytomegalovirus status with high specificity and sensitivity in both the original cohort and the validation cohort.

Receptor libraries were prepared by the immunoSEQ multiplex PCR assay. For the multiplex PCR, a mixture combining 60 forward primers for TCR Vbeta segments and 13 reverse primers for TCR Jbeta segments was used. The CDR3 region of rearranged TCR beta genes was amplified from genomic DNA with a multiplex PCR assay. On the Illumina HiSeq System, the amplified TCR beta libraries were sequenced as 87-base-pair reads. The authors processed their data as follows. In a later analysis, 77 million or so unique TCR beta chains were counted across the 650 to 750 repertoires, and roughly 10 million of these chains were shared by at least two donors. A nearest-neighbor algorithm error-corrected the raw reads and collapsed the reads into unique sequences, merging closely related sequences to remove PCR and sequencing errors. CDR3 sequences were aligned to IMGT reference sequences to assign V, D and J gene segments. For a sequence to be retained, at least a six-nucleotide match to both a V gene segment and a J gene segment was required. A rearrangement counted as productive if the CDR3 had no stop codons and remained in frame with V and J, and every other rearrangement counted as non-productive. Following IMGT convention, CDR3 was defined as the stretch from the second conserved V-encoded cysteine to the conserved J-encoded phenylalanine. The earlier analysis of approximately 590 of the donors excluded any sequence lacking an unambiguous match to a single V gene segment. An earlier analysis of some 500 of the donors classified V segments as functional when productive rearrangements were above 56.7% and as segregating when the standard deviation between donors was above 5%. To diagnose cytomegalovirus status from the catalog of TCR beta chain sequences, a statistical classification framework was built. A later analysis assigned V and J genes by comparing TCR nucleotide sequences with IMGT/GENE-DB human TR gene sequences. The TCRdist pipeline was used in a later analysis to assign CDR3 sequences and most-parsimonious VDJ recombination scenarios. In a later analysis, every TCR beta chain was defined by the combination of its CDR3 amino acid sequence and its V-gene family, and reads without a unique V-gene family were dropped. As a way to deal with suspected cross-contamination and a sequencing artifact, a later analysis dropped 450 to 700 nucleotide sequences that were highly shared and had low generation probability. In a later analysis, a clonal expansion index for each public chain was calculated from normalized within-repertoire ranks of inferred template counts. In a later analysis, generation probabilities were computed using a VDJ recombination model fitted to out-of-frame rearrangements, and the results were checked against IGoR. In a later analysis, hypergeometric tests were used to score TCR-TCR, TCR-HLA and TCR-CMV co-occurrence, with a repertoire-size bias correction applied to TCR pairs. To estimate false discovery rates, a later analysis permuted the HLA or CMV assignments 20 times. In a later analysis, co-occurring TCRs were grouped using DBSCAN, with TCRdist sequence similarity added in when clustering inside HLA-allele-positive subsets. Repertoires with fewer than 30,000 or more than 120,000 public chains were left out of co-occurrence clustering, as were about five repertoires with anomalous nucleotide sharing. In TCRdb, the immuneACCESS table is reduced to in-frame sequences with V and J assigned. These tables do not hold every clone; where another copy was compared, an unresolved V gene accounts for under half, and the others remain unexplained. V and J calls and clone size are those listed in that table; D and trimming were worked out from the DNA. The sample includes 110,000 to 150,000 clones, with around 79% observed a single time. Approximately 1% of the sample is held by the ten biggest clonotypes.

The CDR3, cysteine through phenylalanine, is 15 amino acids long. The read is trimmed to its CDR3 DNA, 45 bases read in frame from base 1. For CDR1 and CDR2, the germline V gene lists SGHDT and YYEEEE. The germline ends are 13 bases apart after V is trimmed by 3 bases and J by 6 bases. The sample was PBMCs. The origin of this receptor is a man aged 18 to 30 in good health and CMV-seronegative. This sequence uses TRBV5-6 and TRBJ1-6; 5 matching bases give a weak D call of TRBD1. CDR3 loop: CASSYQGSLNSPLHF. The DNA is TGTGCCAGCAGCTACCAGGGTAGCCTTAATTCACCCCTCCACTTT. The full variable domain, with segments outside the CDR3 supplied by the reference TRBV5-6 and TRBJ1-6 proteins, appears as DAGVTQSPTHLIKTRGQQVTLRCSPKSGHDTVSWYQQALGQGPQFIFQYYEEEERQRGNFPDRFSGHQFPNYSSELNVNALLLGDSALYLCASSYQGSLNSPLHFGNGTRLTVT.